The TCR beta chain described here comes from a study of T cells in Graves' hyperthyroidism and ophthalmopathy. This clonotype was found many times. TCR beta CDR3 regions were amplified from RNA transcripts. First-round RT-PCR with HTBI primers amplified the TCR CDR3 region. TCRdb fed the multiplex PCR reads into MiXCR, producing one record per CDR3 protein. This sample has some 600,000 distinct CDR3 sequences, with approximately 15% found just once. The study excluded patients with uncontrolled infection, other autoimmune disease, pregnancy or lactation. The CDR3 consists of 12 residues. Trimming stripped 10 bases from V and 8 bases from J, with 17 bases between. Germline assignment: CDR1 SGHTA and CDR2 FQGNSA.

V and J are TRBV7-2 and TRBJ1-2; D might be TRBD1 (6 bases). The sample comprised blood. This clonotype was obtained from a woman younger than 45 with Graves' hyperthyroidism that later progressed to Graves' ophthalmopathy. The CDR3 region has the DNA TGTGCCACCATGAAAGGGGGTGAAGGCTACACCTTC. It is translated as CATMKGGEGYTF.